A single sample is the source of the 20 T cell receptor beta chains below, sequenced in a study of naive and memory T cell subsets. Stated treatment: skin biopsy from PPD injection site in Mantoux-positive individual. An oligonucleotide containing a UMI was ligated to the 3' end of TCR cDNA. Four PCR rounds used nested alpha and beta constant region primers plus the SP2 primer. TCRdb used MiXCR to reprocess the UMI-ligation and nested PCR reads, holding one entry per CDR3 protein. The table records 40,000 or so distinct CDR3 sequences, approximately 9.9% of them present only once. The input for sequencing was skin, taken from a tuberculin skin test site. The receptors originated from an adult in good health.

This chain joins TRBV24-1 and TRBJ2-6, with 7 bases fitting TRBD1. J was trimmed by 3 bases and V by 6 bases; bases with no gene match: 10. The CDR3 contains 17 residues. From germline, CDR1 is KGHDR and CDR2 SFDVKD. The CDR3 DNA sequence: TGTGCCACCAGTAATGCAGGGGGTATTGTTGGGGCCAACGTCCTGACTTTC. Its protein product is CATSNAGGIVGANVLTF.

Comments on this clonotype: One end of the junction fails to match germline, which may point to a read error. This sequence joins TRBV7-8 and TRBJ2-7; no firm D call. This CDR3 has 14 residues. Per germline, CDR1 SGHVS and CDR2 FQNEAQ. The CDR3 loop reads CARSLRAGSYEQYF. The CDR3 nucleotides read TGTGCCAGAAGCTTAAGGGCCGGCTCCTACGAGCAGTACTTC. The entire variable domain, with the rest obtained from reference TRBV7-8 and TRBJ2-7, is as follows: GAGVSQSPRYKVAKRGQDVALRCDPISGHVSLFWYQQALGQGPEFLTYFQNEAQLDKSGLPSDRFFAERPEGSVSTLKIQRTQQEDSAVYLCARSLRAGSYEQYFGPGTRLTVT.

This clonotype was counted at least ten times. V gene TRBV7-9 combines with J gene TRBJ2-3, with TRBD2 matching over 7 bases. CDR3 length equals 17 residues. Per the germline V gene, CDR1 is SEHNR and CDR2 is FQNEAQ (reference sequence). Losses at the gene ends were 3 bases for V and 0 bases for J; bases not matched to a gene: 9. The DNA of the CDR3 is TGTGCCAGCAGCTTGACCCGGGACTATCCTAGCACAGATACGCAGTATTTT. This sequence encodes CASSLTRDYPSTDTQYF.

Ten or more counts support this clonotype. This rearrangement joins TRBV6-4 to TRBJ2-3, with D possibly being TRBD2 (5 bases). The germline V gene encodes CDR1 MRHNA and CDR2 SNTAGT. V lost 3 bases and J lost 3, with 7 bases in between. This CDR3 spans 13 amino acids. As DNA, the CDR3 is TGTGCCAGCAGTGAAGCGGAGACAGATACGCAGTATTTT. It is translated as CASSEAETDTQYF.

The rearrangement uses TRBV6-5 and TRBJ2-3; D tentatively reads TRBD1 or TRBD2 (5 bases each). The length of the CDR3 is 15 residues. Trimming left V 0 bases short and J 4 bases short, with 11 bases between. Germline lookup yields CDR1 MNHEY and CDR2 SVGAGI. The CDR3: CASSYSLRDPDTQYF. CDR3 nucleotide sequence: TGTGCCAGCAGTTACTCGCTCAGGGACCCAGATACGCAGTATTTT.

J is TRBJ1-2 and V is TRBV14; a possible D gene is TRBD1 (6 bases). The CDR3 has 13 residues. The germline V gene has CDR1 SGHDN and CDR2 FVKESK. Trimming shortened V by 4 bases and J by 6 bases, and 12 bases separated the two germline ends. Written as DNA, the CDR3 is TGTGCCAGCAGCCGGGGGGGCCGCGATGGCTACACCTTC. As protein: CASSRGGRDGYTF.

In its sample, this clonotype was seen once. The chain joins TRBV29-1 to TRBJ1-4; 7 nucleotides line up with TRBD1. Trimming removed 1 base from V and 6 bases from J; junction bases left unmatched: 5. The CDR3 is 14 residues long. Germline CDR1 reads SQVTM; CDR2 reads ANQGSEA. The CDR3 here is CSVEGTGDDEKLFF. The CDR3 coding sequence is TGCAGCGTTGAAGGGACAGGTGATGATGAAAAACTGTTTTTT.

This chain joins TRBV6-6 and TRBJ1-6; D gene uncertain. V lost 2 bases and J 7 bases, leaving 6 bases between the germline ends. CDR1 is MNHNY, CDR2 SVGAGI, per germline (reference sequence). The CDR3 has 13 amino acids. CDR3 sequence: CASSYDGNSPLHF. CDR3 DNA: TGTGCCAGCAGTTACGACGGGAATTCACCCCTCCACTTT.

At least ten counts were recorded for this clonotype. This chain links TRBV7-8 with TRBJ2-7; possible D gene TRBD2, 6 bases. The CDR3 length is 14 residues. CDR1 is SGHVS, CDR2 FQNEAQ, per germline. Trimming removed 7 bases from V and 0 bases from J, with 13 bases in between. The CDR3 spells CASMEGHSSYEQYF. CDR3 DNA: TGTGCCAGCATGGAGGGCCACTCCTCCTACGAGCAGTACTTC.

In this sample, this clonotype turned up a few times. The chain couples TRBV12-3 or TRBV12-4 to TRBJ2-6; D gene unclear. Trimming removed 6 bases at V and 2 bases at J, with 8 bases between. This CDR3 has 14 residues. CDR3 sequence: CASSHPAGANVLTF. CDR3 sequence (DNA): TGTGCCAGCAGCCACCCTGCTGGGGCCAACGTCCTGACTTTC.

This clonotype was recorded at least ten times. The chain uses TRBV7-9 and TRBJ2-7; D possibly matches TRBD1 or TRBD2 (5 bases each). The V end was cut by 2 bases, the J end by 3 bases, with 11 bases between. The germline V gene has CDR1 SEHNR and CDR2 FQNEAQ (reference sequence). The CDR3 is made up of 14 amino acids. CDR3 region: CASSLSGTVYEQYF. As DNA, the CDR3 is TGTGCCAGCAGCTTAAGTGGGACGGTCTACGAGCAGTACTTC.

This clonotype is judged medium-sized (0.01 to 0.1%). V usage is TRBV2 and J usage is TRBJ2-1; no firm D call. From germline, CDR1 is SNHLY and CDR2 FYNNEI. Trimming stripped 5 bases from V and 6 bases from J, with 11 bases between. This CDR3 has 13 amino acids. CDR3 nucleotide sequence: TGTGCCAGCAGTTTTCAGCCCTCCAATGAGCAGTTCTTC. Its translation is CASSFQPSNEQFF.

This clonotype was detected many times. The J gene is TRBJ2-4, the V gene TRBV3-1; perhaps TRBD2 as D (6 bases). Germline values: CDR1 LGHDT, CDR2 YNNKEL (reference sequence). There are 15 residues in the CDR3. V gave up 3 bases and J gave up 4 bases, with 13 bases separating them. Here the CDR3 DNA reads TGTGCCAGCAGCCAGGCGGGGCGCTTGAAAAACATTCAGTACTTC. Protein sequence: CASSQAGRLKNIQYF.

This clonotype occurred many times. J is TRBJ1-1 and V is TRBV20-1; D may be TRBD1 (6 bases). The CDR3 is 13 amino acids. Trimming took off 7 bases at V and 4 bases at J, with 16 bases between the two ends. CDR1 and CDR2 from the germline V gene are DFQATT and SNEGSKA (reference sequence). DNA of the CDR3: TGCAGTGGTACACGGGGGGCGGGCACTGAAGCTTTCTTT. This encodes CSGTRGAGTEAFF.

This chain uses TRBV12-3 or TRBV12-4 with TRBJ1-6, with D maybe TRBD1 (5 bases). With 5 bases removed from V and 9 bases from J, the gap between germline ends came to 23 bases. The CDR3 totals 17 residues. CDR3 DNA: TGTGCCAGCAGTAAAACACCGGGACCCCACCCTCCTTCACCCCTCCACTTT. Translation: CASSKTPGPHPPSPLHF.

This clonotype occurred many times. The genes are TRBV27 and TRBJ1-6; D unresolved. Trimming removed 4 bases from V and 1 base from J, with 11 bases in between. CDR1 is MNHEY and CDR2 is SMNVEV in the germline V gene (reference sequence). The CDR3 runs 16 residues. CDR3 sequence (DNA): TGTGCCAGCAGTTCGCGCTCGGGTTCCTATAATTCACCCCTCCACTTT. Protein sequence: CASSSRSGSYNSPLHF.

This clonotype has only a few counts. The J gene is TRBJ1-1, the V gene TRBV3-1, with D unresolved. Germline CDR1 and CDR2: LGHDT and YNNKEL (reference sequence). V was shortened by 4 bases and J by 6 bases, with 18 bases between the two germline ends. This CDR3 region has 15 residues. This chain's CDR3 is CASSPEAGHWAEAFF. DNA of the CDR3: TGTGCCAGCAGCCCGGAGGCAGGCCACTGGGCTGAAGCTTTCTTT.

This clonotype has a handful of counts. The rearrangement uses TRBV6-5 and TRBJ2-5; 7 bases agree with TRBD2. Looked up from germline, CDR1 is MNHEY and CDR2 is SVGAGI. CDR3 size: 20 residues. The V and J ends lost 7 bases and 2 bases, in that order; junction bases with no gene match: 25. The CDR3 bases are TGTGCCAGCACTTTAGCCGATGGGGCTAGCGGAACACCCTATCAAGAGACCCAGTACTTC. It specifies CASTLADGASGTPYQETQYF.

This clonotype was counted at least ten times. The gene calls are TRBV11-2 and TRBJ2-7; D may be TRBD2 (5 bases). In germline, CDR1 is SGHAT, CDR2 FQNNGV. The CDR3 runs to 12 residues. V was pared by 6 bases and J by 1 base, with 7 bases between. CDR3 DNA: TGTGCCAGCAGGGGAGTTTCCTACGAGCAGTACTTC. Protein: CASRGVSYEQYF.

The sample holds a few counts of this clonotype. This sequence joins TRBV29-1 and TRBJ1-4; a possible D gene is TRBD1 (6 bases). CDR3 length: 13 residues. Germline V gives CDR1 SQVTM, CDR2 ANQGSEA. The ends were cut back, 6 bases at V and 8 bases at J, with 16 bases in the middle. The CDR3 reads CSVREQGNEKLFF. DNA of the CDR3: TGCAGCGTGAGGGAACAGGGAAACGAAAAACTGTTTTTT.